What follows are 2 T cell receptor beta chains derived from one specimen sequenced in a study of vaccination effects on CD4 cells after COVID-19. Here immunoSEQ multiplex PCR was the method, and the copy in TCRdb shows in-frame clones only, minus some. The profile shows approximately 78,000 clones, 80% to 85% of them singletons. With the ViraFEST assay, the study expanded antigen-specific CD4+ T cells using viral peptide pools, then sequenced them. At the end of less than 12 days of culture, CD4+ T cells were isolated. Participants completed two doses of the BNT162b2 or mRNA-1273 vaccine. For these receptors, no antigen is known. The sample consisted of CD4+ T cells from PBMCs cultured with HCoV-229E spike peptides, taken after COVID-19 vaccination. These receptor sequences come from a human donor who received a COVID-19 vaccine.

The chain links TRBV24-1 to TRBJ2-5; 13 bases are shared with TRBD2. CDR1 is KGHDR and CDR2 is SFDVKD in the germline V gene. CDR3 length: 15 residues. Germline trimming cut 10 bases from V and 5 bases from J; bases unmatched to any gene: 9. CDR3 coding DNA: TGTGCCACGTCCCAAGGACTAGCGGGGGTGGAGACCCAGTACTTC. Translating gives CATSQGLAGVETQYF.

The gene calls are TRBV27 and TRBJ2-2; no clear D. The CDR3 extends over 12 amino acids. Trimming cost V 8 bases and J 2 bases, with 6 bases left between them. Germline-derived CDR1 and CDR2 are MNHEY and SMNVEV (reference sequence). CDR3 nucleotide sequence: TGTGCCAGCCAATTCAACACCGGGGAGCTGTTTTTT. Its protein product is CASQFNTGELFF.